The clone carrying this T cell receptor beta chain came up many times. Its antigen is unknown. Germline CDR1 and CDR2: MDHEN and SYDVKM. CDR3 length equals 14 residues. J was trimmed by 11 bases and V by 1 base; bases with no gene match: 8. Through Arm-PCR of CDR3 regions and iRepertoire HTBI primers, TCR beta libraries were built. MiXCR, applied by TCRdb to the multiplex PCR reads, yields one record per CDR3 protein. The profile shows approximately 350,000 distinct CDR3 sequences, roughly 15% of them singletons. Time point specified: newly diagnosed GD, antithyroid drugs for less than 3 months. From RNA extracted from PBMCs, the TCR library was made. This sample stems from a study of regulatory T cells in long-lasting Graves disease. Study conclusions and caveats: Patients with persistent disease showed a bias toward TRBV28, TRBJ1-2 and TRBJ2-5.

These sequences were also reported in another study, on T cells in Graves' hyperthyroidism and ophthalmopathy. That paper notes: A set of HTBI primers served as the primers for a first-round RT-PCR of the TCR CDR3.

V is TRBV28 and J is TRBJ1-5; 7 bases fit TRBD1. The sequences come from peripheral blood mononuclear cells (PBMCs), collected at new diagnosis, from a patient treated with antithyroid drugs. The clonotype comes from a woman between 18 and 29 years old with Graves disease. CDR3 region: CASSLSQGGTTQHF. CDR3 nucleotides: TGTGCCAGCAGTTTATCGCAGGGGGGTACGACCCAGCATTTT.